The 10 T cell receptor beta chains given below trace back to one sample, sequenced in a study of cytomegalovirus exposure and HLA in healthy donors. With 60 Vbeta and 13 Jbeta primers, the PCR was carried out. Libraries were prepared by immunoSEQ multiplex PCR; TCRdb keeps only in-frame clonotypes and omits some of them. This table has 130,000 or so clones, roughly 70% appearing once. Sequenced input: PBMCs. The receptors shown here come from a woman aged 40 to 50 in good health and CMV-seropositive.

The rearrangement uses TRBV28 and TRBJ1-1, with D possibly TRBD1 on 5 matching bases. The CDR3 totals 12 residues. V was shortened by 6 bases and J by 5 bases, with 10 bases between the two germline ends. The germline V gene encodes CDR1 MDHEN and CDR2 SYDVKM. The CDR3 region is CASRMGGTEAFF. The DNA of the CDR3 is TGTGCCAGCAGAATGGGGGGGACTGAAGCTTTCTTT.

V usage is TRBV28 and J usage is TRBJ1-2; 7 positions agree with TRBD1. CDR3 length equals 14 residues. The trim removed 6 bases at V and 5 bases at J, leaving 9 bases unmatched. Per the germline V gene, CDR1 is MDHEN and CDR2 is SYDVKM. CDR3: CASRRQGVDYGYTF. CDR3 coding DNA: TGTGCCAGCAGGAGACAGGGCGTAGATTATGGCTACACCTTC.

The CDR3 here is CASSLSAGRANLYF. In DNA, the CDR3 is TGTGCCAGCAGCTTATCGGCGGGCCGAGCGAATTTGTACTTC. The V gene is TRBV11-1, the J gene TRBJ2-7; possibly TRBD2 for D (5 bases). V dropped 2 bases and J dropped 12 bases, with 20 bases sitting between them. The CDR3 extends over 14 amino acids. In germline, CDR1 is SGHAT, CDR2 FQDESV (reference sequence). Complete variable domain (other parts from reference TRBV11-1 and TRBJ2-7): EAEVAQSPRYKITEKSQAVAFWCDPISGHATLYWYRQILGQGPELLVQFQDESVVDDSQLPKDRFSAERLKGVDSTLKIQPAELGDSAMYLCASSLSAGRANLYFGPGTRLTVT.

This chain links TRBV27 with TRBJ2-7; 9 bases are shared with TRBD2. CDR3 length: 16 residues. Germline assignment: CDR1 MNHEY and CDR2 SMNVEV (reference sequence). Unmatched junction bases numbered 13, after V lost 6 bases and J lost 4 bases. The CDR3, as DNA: TGTGCCAGCAGCCCACATGAACTAGCGGGTGGATACGAGCAGTACTTC. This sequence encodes CASSPHELAGGYEQYF.

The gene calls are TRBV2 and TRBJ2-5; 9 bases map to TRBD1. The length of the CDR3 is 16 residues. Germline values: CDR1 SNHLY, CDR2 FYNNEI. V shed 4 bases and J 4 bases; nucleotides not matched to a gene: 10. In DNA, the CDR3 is TGTGCCAGCAGTGTACAGGGGGCCCTTCTCACAGAGACCCAGTACTTC. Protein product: CASSVQGALLTETQYF. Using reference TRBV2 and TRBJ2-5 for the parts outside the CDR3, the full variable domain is EPEVTQTPSHQVTQMGQEVILRCVPISNHLYFYWYRQILGQKVEFLVSFYNNEISEKSEIFDDQFSVERPDGSNFTLKIRSTKLEDSAMYFCASSVQGALLTETQYFGPGTRLLVL.

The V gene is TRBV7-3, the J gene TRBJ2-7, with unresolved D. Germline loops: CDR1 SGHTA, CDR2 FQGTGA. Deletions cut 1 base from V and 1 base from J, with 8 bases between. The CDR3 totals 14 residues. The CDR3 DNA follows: TGTGCCAGCAGCTTAAGTTCGGGTTCCTACGAGCAGTACTTC. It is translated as CASSLSSGSYEQYF.

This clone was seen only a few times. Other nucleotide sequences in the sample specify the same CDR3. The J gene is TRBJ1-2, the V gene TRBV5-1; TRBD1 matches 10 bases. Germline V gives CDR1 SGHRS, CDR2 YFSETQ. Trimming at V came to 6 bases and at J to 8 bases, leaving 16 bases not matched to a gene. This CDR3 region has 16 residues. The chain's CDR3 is CASNINPGTGARGYTF. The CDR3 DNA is TGCGCCAGCAACATAAATCCCGGGACAGGGGCGAGAGGCTACACCTTC.

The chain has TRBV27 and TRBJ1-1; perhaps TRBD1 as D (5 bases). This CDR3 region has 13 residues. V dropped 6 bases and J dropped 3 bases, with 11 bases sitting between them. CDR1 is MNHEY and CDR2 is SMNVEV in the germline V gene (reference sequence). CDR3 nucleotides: TGTGCCAGCAGCTCTCGGGGGGACACTGAAGCTTTCTTT. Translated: CASSSRGDTEAFF.

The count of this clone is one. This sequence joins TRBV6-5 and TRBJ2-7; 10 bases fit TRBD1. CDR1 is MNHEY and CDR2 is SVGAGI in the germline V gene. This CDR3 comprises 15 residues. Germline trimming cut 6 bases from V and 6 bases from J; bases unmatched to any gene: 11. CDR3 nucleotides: TGTGCCAGCAGCAGCGACAGGGGGCTTCAGGGCGAGCAGTACTTC. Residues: CASSSDRGLQGEQYF.

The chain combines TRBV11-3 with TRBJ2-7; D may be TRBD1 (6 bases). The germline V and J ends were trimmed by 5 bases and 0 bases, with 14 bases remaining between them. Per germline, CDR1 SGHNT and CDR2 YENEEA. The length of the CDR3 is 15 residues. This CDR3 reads CASSRMTGNSYEQYF. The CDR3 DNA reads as TGTGCCAGCAGCCGCATGACAGGTAACTCCTACGAGCAGTACTTC.